The T cell receptor beta chain under discussion was sequenced for a study of blood T cells in healthy people across ages. Through a sample-barcoded 5' primer and a J-beta primer mix, a second PCR was run for 7 to 11 cycles. Via MiXCR, TCRdb re-called the 5' RACE reads, giving one row per CDR3 protein. The table shows fewer than 2,000,000 distinct CDR3 sequences, with about 35% occurring only once. The CDR3 totals 16 residues. The germline gives CDR1 DFQATT, CDR2 SNEGSKA (reference sequence). The V and J ends lost 6 bases and 6 bases, in that order; junction bases with no gene match: 18. The authors isolated at least 6.5 million PBMCs per sample.

The TCR was taken from a woman aged 25-40 years in good health. The chain couples TRBV20-1 to TRBJ2-7; 9 bases are shared with TRBD2. Sequenced sample: blood. CDR3 sequence (DNA): TGCAGTGCCCTAGAGATGGAACCCGGGACTAGCAGCGAGCAGTACTTC. This sequence encodes CSALEMEPGTSSEQYF.